This record looks at one T cell receptor beta chain sequence and its context. The repertoire was sequenced with immunoSEQ multiplex PCR; TCRdb's copy has only in-frame clones and lacks some. Of a few hundred thousand clones in the sample, 83% are singletons; the top ten hold about 7.4%. Trimming cost V 4 bases and J 13 bases, with 13 bases left between them. Germline V gene data show CDR1 as SEHNR and CDR2 as FQNEAQ (reference sequence). The length of the CDR3 is 12 residues. The source of the sample is a study of Ad26.COV2.S vaccination and SARS-CoV-2 variants. Treatment denoted: 15 to 20 received Ad26.COV2.S at low or high dose, single or two shots; 5 received placebo; per-sample allocation not given. Collection of the samples took place on day 63 after the first injection of vaccine or placebo. Built on an Ad26 vector, the vaccine expressed Wuhan-strain SARS-CoV-2 spike.

The chain uses TRBV7-9 and TRBJ2-2; TRBD2 might be the D (6 bases). The starting material was peripheral blood, obtained in a trial of Ad26.COV2.S vaccine versus placebo. The sequence was obtained from a person aged 18 to 59 who received the Ad26.COV2.S COVID-19 vaccine or a placebo. The CDR3 here is CASSSGSLALFF. The CDR3 DNA reads as TGTGCCAGCAGCTCCGGGAGCCTTGCGCTGTTTTTT.